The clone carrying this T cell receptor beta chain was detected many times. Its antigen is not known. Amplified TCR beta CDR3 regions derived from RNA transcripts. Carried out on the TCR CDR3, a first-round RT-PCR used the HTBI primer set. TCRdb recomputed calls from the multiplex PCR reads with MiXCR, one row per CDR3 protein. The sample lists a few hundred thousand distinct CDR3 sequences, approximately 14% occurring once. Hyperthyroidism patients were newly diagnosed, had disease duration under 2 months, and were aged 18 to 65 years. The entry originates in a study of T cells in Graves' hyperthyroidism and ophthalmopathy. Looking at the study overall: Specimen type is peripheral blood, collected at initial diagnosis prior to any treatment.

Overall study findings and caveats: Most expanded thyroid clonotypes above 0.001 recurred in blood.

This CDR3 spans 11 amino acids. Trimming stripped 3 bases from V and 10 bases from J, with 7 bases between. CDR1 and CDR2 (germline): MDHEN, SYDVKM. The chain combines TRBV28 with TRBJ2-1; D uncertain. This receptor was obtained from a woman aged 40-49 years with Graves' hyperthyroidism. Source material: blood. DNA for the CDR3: TGTGCCAGCAGTTTCAGAGCGGAGCAGTTCTTC. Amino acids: CASSFRAEQFF.